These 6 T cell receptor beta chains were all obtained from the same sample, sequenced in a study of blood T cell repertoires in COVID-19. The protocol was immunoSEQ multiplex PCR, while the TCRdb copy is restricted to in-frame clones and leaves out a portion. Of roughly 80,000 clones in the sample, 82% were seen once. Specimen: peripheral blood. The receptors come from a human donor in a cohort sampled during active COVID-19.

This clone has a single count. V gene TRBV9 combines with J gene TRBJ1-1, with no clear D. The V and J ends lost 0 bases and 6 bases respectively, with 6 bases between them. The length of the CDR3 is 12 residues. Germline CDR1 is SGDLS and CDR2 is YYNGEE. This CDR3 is CASSVGGAEAFF. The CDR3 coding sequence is TGTGCCAGCAGCGTAGGCGGCGCTGAAGCTTTCTTT.

In DNA, the CDR3 is TGTGCCAGCTCACCACGGTCGAGGGATGGCTACACCTTC. It codes for CASSPRSRDGYTF. The chain combines TRBV18 with TRBJ1-2; no reliable D call. The CDR3 totals 13 residues. The ends were cut back, 1 base at V and 6 bases at J, with 9 bases in the middle. Looked up from germline, CDR1 is KGHSH and CDR2 is LQKENI.

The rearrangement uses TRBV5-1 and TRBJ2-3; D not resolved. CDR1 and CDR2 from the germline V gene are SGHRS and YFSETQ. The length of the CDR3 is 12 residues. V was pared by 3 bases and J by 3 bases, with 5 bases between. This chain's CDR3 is CASSSLTDTQYF. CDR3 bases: TGCGCCAGCAGCTCCCTTACAGATACGCAGTATTTT. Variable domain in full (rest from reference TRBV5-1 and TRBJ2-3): KAGVTQTPRYLIKTRGQQVTLSCSPISGHRSVSWYQQTPGQGLQFLFEYFSETQRNKGNFPGRFSGRQFSNSRSEMNVSTLELGDSALYLCASSSLTDTQYFGPGTRLTVL.

In nucleotides, the CDR3 is TGTGCCAGCTCACCAGTTGGGGGGTCGAACACCGGGGAGCTGTTTTTT. This translates into CASSPVGGSNTGELFF. The chain combines TRBV18 with TRBJ2-2; D might be TRBD2 (6 bases). Trimming took 2 bases from V and 0 from J, leaving 10 bases between them. This CDR3 is built from 16 residues. Germline CDR1 is KGHSH and CDR2 is LQKENI.

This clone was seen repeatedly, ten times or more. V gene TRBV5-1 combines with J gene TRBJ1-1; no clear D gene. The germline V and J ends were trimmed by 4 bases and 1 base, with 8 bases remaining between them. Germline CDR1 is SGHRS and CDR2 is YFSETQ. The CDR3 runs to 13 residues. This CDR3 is CASSRGQNTEAFF. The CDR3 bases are TGCGCCAGCAGCCGTGGGCAGAACACTGAAGCTTTCTTT.

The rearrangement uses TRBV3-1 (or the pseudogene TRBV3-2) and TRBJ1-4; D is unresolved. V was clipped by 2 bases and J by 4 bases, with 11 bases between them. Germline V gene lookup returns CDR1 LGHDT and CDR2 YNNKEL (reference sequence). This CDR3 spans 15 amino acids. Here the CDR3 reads CASSQSYSYNEKLFF. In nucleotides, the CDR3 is TGTGCCAGCAGCCAATCTTACAGCTATAATGAAAAACTGTTTTTT.